The sequence of this TCR beta chain was determined in a study of CD8 T cells in ankylosing spondylitis. Germline values: CDR1 DFQATT, CDR2 SNEGSKA (reference sequence). Trimming removed 3 bases from V and 0 bases from J, with 11 bases in between. The CDR3 contains 14 residues. Findings of the study overall: In ankylosing spondylitis blood, a motif of several highly homologous TCR beta variants appeared characteristic. According to the report, clones linked to the disease were significantly enriched in matched synovial fluid samples taken from ankylosing spondylitis patients.

Quantitative molecular-barcoded 5'-RACE generated the TCR beta libraries. TCRdb used MiXCR to reprocess the 5' RACE reads, holding one entry per CDR3 protein. The sample contains some 240,000 distinct CDR3 sequences, about 9.1% of which appear only once. This clonotype was recorded many times. Antigen unknown. Specimen: blood, either unsorted or a sorted T cell fraction (not recorded which). J is TRBJ1-1 and V is TRBV20-1; a weak D match, TRBD1 (5 bases). The sequence derives from a male donor with ankylosing spondylitis or in good health (not recorded which). CDR3: CSASDSAMNTEAFF. The CDR3 DNA is TGCAGTGCTAGCGACAGCGCGATGAACACTGAAGCTTTCTTT.